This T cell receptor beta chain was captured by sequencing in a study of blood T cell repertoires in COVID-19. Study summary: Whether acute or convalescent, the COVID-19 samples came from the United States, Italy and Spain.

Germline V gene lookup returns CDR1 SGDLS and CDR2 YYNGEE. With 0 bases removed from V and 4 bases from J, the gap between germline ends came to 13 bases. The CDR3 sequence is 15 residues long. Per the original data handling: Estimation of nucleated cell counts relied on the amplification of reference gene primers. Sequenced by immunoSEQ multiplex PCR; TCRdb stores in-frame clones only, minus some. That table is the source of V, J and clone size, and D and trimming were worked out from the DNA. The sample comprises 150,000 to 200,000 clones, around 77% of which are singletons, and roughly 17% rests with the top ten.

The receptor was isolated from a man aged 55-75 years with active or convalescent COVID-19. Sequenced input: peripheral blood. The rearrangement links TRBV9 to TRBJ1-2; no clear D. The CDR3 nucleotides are TGTGCCAGCAGCGTAGCCGCAGCTACGGGCTATGGCTACACCTTC. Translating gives CASSVAAATGYGYTF.